These 17 T cell receptor beta chains were all obtained from the same sample, sequenced in a study of regulatory T cells in long-lasting Graves disease (dated by TCRdb to the early 2020s). The library was made by multiplex PCR. Sequencing relied on an Illumina HiSeq 4000. iRepertoire HTBI primers and Arm-PCR amplification of CDR3 regions were used to construct TCR beta libraries. TCRdb redid the processing of the public reads, applying fastp at Q25 and MiXCR, and retained in-frame beta chains. Identical CDR3 protein sequences are pooled into one entry, listed with their most common genes and DNA. This sample holds under 800,000 distinct CDR3 sequences; under 20% were observed only once. Together, the top ten hold approximately 18% of the sample. Read against the paper, the sample's time point label means: newly diagnosed GD, antithyroid drugs for less than 3 months. RNA was extracted from PBMCs in TRIzol for both TCR sequencing and RNA sequencing.

This same sample was also taken into another study, of T cells in Graves' hyperthyroidism and ophthalmopathy.

The sequenced sample was peripheral blood mononuclear cells (PBMCs), obtained at new diagnosis, from a patient treated with antithyroid drugs. The receptors shown here come from a woman aged 25 to 39 with Graves disease. Donor details come from another sample of the same person, matched by shared clones.

This clonotype was observed at least ten times. CDR3 region: CASSLDFEQYF. The CDR3 nucleotides are TGTGCCAGCAGCTTAGATTTCGAGCAGTACTTC. This chain connects TRBV11-2 to TRBJ2-7, with D unresolved. This CDR3 contains 11 residues. The germline gives CDR1 SGHAT, CDR2 FQNNGV. Trimming stripped 0 bases from V and 6 bases from J, with 3 bases between. Looking up the rest from reference TRBV11-2 and TRBJ2-7 gives the full variable domain: EAGVAQSPRYKIIEKRQSVAFWCNPISGHATLYWYQQILGQGPKLLIQFQNNGVVDDSQLPKDRFSAERLKGVDSTLKIQPAKLEDSAVYLCASSLDFEQYFGPGTRLTVT.

At least ten counts were recorded for this clonotype. This chain links TRBV7-9 with TRBJ2-5, with D unclear. Trimming removed 4 bases from V and 9 bases from J, with 12 bases in between. Germline CDR1 reads SEHNR; CDR2 reads FQNEAQ (reference sequence). The CDR3 loop spans 12 amino acids. CDR3 DNA: TGTGCCAGCAGCTCTGGAGACTTAGCCCAGTACTTC. It encodes CASSSGDLAQYF.

This clonotype has at least ten counts. This chain uses TRBV7-8 with TRBJ2-1; D remains unclear. The CDR3 runs 17 residues. V lost 0 bases and J 1 base, leaving 13 bases between the germline ends. From germline, CDR1 is SGHVS and CDR2 FQNEAQ. The CDR3: CASSLARISLSYNEQFF. CDR3 bases: TGTGCCAGCAGCTTAGCGCGGATATCCCTTTCCTACAATGAGCAGTTCTTC.

This clonotype was found a few times. The chain uses TRBV10-3 and TRBJ1-5; TRBD1 matches at 8 bases. This CDR3 comprises 16 residues. The germline gives CDR1 ENHRY, CDR2 SYGVKD. Trimming removed 6 bases from V and 2 bases from J; junction bases left unmatched: 9. This CDR3 is CAISASDRGGNQPQHF. CDR3 nucleotide sequence: TGTGCCATCAGCGCATCCGACAGGGGCGGCAATCAGCCCCAGCATTTT.

The chain couples TRBV3-1 to TRBJ1-6; 7 bases are shared with TRBD1. Germline V lookup: CDR1 LGHDT, CDR2 YNNKEL (reference sequence). The CDR3 covers 15 residues. V lost 4 bases to trimming and J lost 7 bases; unmatched junction nucleotides: 7. CDR3 DNA: TGTGCCAGCAGCCCGACAGGGCCGGGCAATTCACCCCTCCACTTT. Residues: CASSPTGPGNSPLHF.

This clonotype has just a few counts. At one of its ends the junction is not consistent with the germline gene, which may arise from a read error. The CDR3 sequence: CASSAGGTYDYTF. The CDR3, as DNA: TGTGCCAGCAGCGCCGGTGGGACCTATGACTACACCTTC. The V gene is TRBV7-9, the J gene TRBJ1-2; tentative D call: TRBD1 (5 bases). Per the germline V gene, CDR1 is SEHNR and CDR2 is FQNEAQ (reference sequence). CDR3 length equals 13 residues.

A note on this clonotype: Possible read error: a much larger clone is one base away. The J gene is TRBJ1-2, the V gene TRBV28, with 9 bases aligning to TRBD1. This CDR3 region has 15 residues. The germline V gene has CDR1 MDHEN and CDR2 SYDVKM. The V gene end was trimmed by 8 bases and the J gene end by 6 bases; junction bases not matched to a gene: 13. In DNA form, the CDR3 reads TGTGCCAGCGGTTCGAGCCTGCGGACAGGGGATGGCTACACCTTC. Translation: CASGSSLRTGDGYTF.

This rearrangement joins TRBV12-3 or TRBV12-4 to TRBJ2-6; D is unresolved. The CDR3 is 18 amino acids. The ends were cut back, 0 bases at V and 1 base at J, with 13 bases in the middle. The CDR3 coding sequence is TGTGCCAGCAGTTTAGCCCTCCTTAGTGTTTCTGGGGCCAACGTCCTGACTTTC. Translated: CASSLALLSVSGANVLTF.

This clonotype was counted many times. The chain joins TRBV3-1 to TRBJ2-3; a possible D gene is TRBD2 (5 bases). Germline CDR1 reads LGHDT; CDR2 reads YNNKEL (reference sequence). The ends were cut back, 0 bases at V and 2 bases at J, with 9 bases in the middle. The CDR3 covers 15 residues. CDR3 sequence: CASSQEWTVTDTQYF. The DNA of the CDR3 is TGTGCCAGCAGCCAAGAATGGACTGTCACAGATACGCAGTATTTT.

A few counts support this clonotype. The chain is built from TRBV6-2 or TRBV6-3 and TRBJ1-2, with 8 bases identical to TRBD1. Germline CDR1 reads MNHEY; CDR2 reads SVGEGT. The CDR3 is 17 amino acids. With V trimmed by 1 base and J by 6 bases, 13 bases remained unmatched. CDR3 bases: TGTGCCAGCAGTTACTACGCAGCGGGACAGGAGTGGAATGGCTACACCTTC. It codes for CASSYYAAGQEWNGYTF.

The chain links TRBV28 to TRBJ1-5, with D tentatively TRBD1 (5 bases). The CDR3 is made up of 15 amino acids. Trimming removed 4 bases at V and 3 bases at J, with 13 bases between. Germline CDR1 and CDR2: MDHEN and SYDVKM. The CDR3 is CASSSRSTVNQPQHF. CDR3 bases: TGTGCCAGCAGTTCGAGGTCGACAGTCAATCAGCCCCAGCATTTT.

This chain joins TRBV3-1 and TRBJ1-1, with D unclear. V gave up 6 bases and J gave up 4 bases, with 12 bases separating them. Germline CDR1 reads LGHDT; CDR2 reads YNNKEL (reference sequence). The CDR3 loop spans 13 amino acids. CDR3 sequence: CASSQKGFTEAFF. Here the CDR3 DNA reads TGTGCCAGCAGTCAAAAAGGTTTCACTGAAGCTTTCTTT.

This clonotype showed up many times. The chain has TRBV7-8 and TRBJ2-1; D gene unclear. Trimming stripped 3 bases from V and 5 bases from J, with 5 bases between. CDR3 length: 12 residues. CDR1 and CDR2 (germline): SGHVS, FQNEAQ. The CDR3 DNA sequence: TGTGCCAGCAGCTTCCGAGACAATGAGCAGTTCTTC. Translating gives CASSFRDNEQFF.

This clonotype was seen many times. The V call is TRBV12-3 or TRBV12-4, the J call TRBJ2-5; a weak D match, TRBD1 (7 bases). This CDR3 has 17 residues. Trimming cost V 6 bases and J 4 bases, with 24 bases left between them. CDR3: CASSRIRGAGRAETQYF. The CDR3 coding sequence is TGTGCCAGCAGCCGAATCAGGGGGGCAGGTCGGGCAGAGACCCAGTACTTC.

Many counts were recorded for this clonotype. The chain has TRBV6-2 or TRBV6-3 and TRBJ2-3; D uncertain. Trimming left V 6 bases short and J 4 bases short, with 11 bases between. The CDR3 length is 13 residues. Germline V CDR1 and CDR2: MNHEY, SVGEGT. For the CDR3, the DNA is TGTGCCAGCAGGGTTCTTCCCTCAGATACGCAGTATTTT. This encodes CASRVLPSDTQYF.

V and J are TRBV6-1 and TRBJ1-1, with 9 bases aligning to TRBD1. Germline V gene lookup returns CDR1 MNHNS and CDR2 SASEGT. The CDR3 is made up of 15 amino acids. The ends lost 6 bases at V and 3 bases at J; junction bases unmatched: 8. The DNA for the CDR3 is TGTGCCAGCAGCCCCGACAGGGGGGTGGACACTGAAGCTTTCTTT. The encoded protein is CASSPDRGVDTEAFF.

Ten or more counts support this clonotype. V usage is TRBV28 and J usage is TRBJ2-7; 7 bases line up with TRBD2. This CDR3 region has 15 residues. Germline V gene lookup returns CDR1 MDHEN and CDR2 SYDVKM. The junction had 10 bases not matched to a gene; V was cut back by 3 bases and J by 5 bases. The CDR3 is CASSFPRGGRHEQYF. In DNA, the CDR3 is TGTGCCAGCAGTTTCCCAAGGGGAGGGAGACACGAGCAGTACTTC.